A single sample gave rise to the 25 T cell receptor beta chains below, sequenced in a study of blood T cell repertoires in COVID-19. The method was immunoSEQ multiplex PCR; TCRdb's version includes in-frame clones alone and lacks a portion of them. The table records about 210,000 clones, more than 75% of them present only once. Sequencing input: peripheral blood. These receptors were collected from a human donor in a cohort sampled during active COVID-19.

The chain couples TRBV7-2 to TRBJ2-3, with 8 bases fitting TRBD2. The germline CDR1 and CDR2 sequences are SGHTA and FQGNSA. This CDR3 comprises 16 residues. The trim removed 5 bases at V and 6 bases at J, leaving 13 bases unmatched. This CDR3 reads CASSPDLAGGRDTQYF. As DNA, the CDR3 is TGTGCCAGCAGCCCCGACTTGGCGGGAGGTCGGGATACGCAGTATTTT.

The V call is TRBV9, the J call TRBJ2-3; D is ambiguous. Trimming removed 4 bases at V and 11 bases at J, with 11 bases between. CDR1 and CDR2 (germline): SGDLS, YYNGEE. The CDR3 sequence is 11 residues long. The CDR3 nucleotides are TGTGCCAGCAGCCTCCAATCGGTGCAGTATTTT. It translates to CASSLQSVQYF.

The CDR3: CASSQEQGEYGYTF. CDR3 nucleotide sequence: TGTGCCAGCAGCCAAGAACAGGGTGAATATGGCTACACCTTC. The gene calls are TRBV3-1 (or the pseudogene TRBV3-2) and TRBJ1-2; a possible D gene is TRBD1 (6 bases). Trimming pared 0 bases from V and 5 bases from J, leaving 10 bases between. From germline, CDR1 is LGHDT and CDR2 YNNKEL (reference sequence). The CDR3 is 14 residues long.

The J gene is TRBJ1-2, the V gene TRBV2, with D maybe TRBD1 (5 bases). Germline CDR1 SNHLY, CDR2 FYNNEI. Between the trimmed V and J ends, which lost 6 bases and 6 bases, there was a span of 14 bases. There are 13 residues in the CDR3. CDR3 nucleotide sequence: TGTGCCAGCAGGCGGGGGTACTCGGATGGCTACACCTTC. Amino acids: CASRRGYSDGYTF.

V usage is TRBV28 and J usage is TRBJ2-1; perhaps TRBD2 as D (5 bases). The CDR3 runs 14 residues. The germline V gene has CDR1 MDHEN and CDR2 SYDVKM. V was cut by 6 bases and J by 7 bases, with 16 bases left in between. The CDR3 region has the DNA TGTGCCAGCAGGGGTTCTAGCATTGCGAATGAGCAGTTCTTC. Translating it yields CASRGSSIANEQFF.

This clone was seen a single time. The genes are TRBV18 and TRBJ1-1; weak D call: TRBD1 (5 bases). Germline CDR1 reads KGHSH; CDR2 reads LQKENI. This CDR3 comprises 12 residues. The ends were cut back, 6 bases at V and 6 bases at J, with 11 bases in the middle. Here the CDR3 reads CASSGGTPEAFF. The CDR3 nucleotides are TGTGCCAGCTCCGGAGGGACCCCTGAAGCTTTCTTT.

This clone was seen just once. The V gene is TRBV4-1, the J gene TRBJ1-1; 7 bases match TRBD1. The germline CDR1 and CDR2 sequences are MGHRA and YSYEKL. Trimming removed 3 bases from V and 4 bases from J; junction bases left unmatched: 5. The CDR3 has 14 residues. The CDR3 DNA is TGCGCCAGCAGCCAGGGGCAGGGGGTCACTGAAGCTTTCTTT. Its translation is CASSQGQGVTEAFF.

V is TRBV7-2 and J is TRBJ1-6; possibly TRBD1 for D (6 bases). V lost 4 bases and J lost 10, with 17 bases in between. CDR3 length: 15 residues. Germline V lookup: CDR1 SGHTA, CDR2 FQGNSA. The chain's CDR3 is CASSSRSRGESPLHF. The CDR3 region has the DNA TGTGCCAGCAGCTCCCGAAGCAGGGGCGAGTCACCCCTCCACTTT. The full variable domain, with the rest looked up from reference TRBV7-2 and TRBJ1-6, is GAGVSQSPSNKVTEKGKDVELRCDPISGHTALYWYRQSLGQGLEFLIYFQGNSAPDKSGLPSDRFSAERTGGSVSTLTIQRTQQEDSAVYLCASSSRSRGESPLHFGNGTRLTVT.

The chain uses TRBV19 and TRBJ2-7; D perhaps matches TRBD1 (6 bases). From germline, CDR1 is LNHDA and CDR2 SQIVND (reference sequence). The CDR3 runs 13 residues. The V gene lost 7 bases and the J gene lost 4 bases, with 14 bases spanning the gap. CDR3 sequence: CASKTPGAYEQYF. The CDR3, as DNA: TGTGCCAGTAAGACCCCAGGGGCTTACGAGCAGTACTTC.

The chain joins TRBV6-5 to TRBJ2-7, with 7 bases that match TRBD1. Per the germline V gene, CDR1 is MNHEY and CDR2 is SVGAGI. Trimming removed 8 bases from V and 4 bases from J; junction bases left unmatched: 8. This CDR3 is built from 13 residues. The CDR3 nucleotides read TGTGCCAGCCTACAGGGGATCCAGTACGAGCAGTACTTC. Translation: CASLQGIQYEQYF.

As DNA, the CDR3 is TGTGCCAGCAGCTGGGTTGAGGGGGACGAGCAGTTCTTC. Translated: CASSWVEGDEQFF. The chain has TRBV5-4 and TRBJ2-1; D possibly corresponds to TRBD1 (6 bases). V lost 3 bases and J 10 bases, leaving 14 bases between the germline ends. The CDR3 is made up of 13 amino acids. CDR1 and CDR2 (germline): SGHNT, YYREEE (reference sequence). Looking up the rest from reference TRBV5-4 and TRBJ2-1 gives the full variable domain: ETGVTQSPTHLIKTRGQQVTLRCSSQSGHNTVSWYQQALGQGPQFIFQYYREEENGRGNFPPRFSGLQFPNYSSELNVNALELDDSALYLCASSWVEGDEQFFGPGTRLTVL.

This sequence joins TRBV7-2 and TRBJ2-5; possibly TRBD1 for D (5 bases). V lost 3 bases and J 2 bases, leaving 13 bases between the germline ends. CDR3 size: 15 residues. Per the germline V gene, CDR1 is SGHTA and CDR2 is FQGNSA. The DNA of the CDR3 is TGTGCCAGCAGCTTGCACAGACAGCCTCAAGAGACCCAGTACTTC. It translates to CASSLHRQPQETQYF.

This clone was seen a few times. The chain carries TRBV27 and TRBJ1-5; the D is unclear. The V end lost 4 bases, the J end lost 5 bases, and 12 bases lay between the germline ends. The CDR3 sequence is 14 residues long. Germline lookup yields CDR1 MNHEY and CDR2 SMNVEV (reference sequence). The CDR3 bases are TGTGCCAGCAGTTCCATGACACCCGATCAGCCCCAGCATTTT. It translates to CASSSMTPDQPQHF.

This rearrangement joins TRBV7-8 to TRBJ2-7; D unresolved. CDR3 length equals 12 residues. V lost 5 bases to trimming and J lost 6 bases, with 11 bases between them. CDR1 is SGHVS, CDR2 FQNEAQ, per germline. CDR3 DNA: TGTGCCAGCAGCCCCAGTCCGGGCGAGCAGTACTTC. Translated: CASSPSPGEQYF.

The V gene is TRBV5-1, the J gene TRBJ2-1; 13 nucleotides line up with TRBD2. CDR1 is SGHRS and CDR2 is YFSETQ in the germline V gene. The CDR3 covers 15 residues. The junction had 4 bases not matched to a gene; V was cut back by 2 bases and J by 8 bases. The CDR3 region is CASSFGLAGVDEQFF. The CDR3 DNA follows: TGCGCCAGCAGCTTCGGACTAGCGGGAGTGGATGAGCAGTTCTTC.

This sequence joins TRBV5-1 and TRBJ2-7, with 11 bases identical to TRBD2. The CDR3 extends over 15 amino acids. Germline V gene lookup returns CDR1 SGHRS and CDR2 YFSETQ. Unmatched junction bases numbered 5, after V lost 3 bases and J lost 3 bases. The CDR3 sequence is CASSSLGTSGYEQYF. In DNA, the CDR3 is TGCGCCAGCAGCTCCCTCGGGACTAGCGGCTACGAGCAGTACTTC.

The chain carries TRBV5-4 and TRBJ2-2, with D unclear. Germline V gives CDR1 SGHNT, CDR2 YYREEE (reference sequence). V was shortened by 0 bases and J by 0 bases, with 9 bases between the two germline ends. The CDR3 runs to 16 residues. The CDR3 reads CASSLDPGPNTGELFF. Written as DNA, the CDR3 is TGTGCCAGCAGCTTGGATCCAGGCCCGAACACCGGGGAGCTGTTTTTT.

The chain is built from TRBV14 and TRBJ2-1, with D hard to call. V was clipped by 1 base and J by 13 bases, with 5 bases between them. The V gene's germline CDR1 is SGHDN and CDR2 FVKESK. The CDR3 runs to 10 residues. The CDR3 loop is CASSQASQFF. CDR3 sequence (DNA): TGTGCCAGCAGCCAAGCTAGTCAGTTCTTC. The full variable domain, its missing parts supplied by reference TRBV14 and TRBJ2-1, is EAGVTQFPSHSVIEKGQTVTLRCDPISGHDNLYWYRRVMGKEIKFLLHFVKESKQDESGMPNNRFLAERTGGTYSTLKVQPAELEDSGVYFCASSQASQFFGPGTRLTVL.

The DNA of the CDR3 is TGTGCCAGCAGCTTATCGGGGATCCTCAACAATGAGCAGTTCTTC. The encoded protein is CASSLSGILNNEQFF. The chain combines TRBV7-2 with TRBJ2-1, with D perhaps matching TRBD2 (5 bases). Trimming stripped 2 bases from V and 5 bases from J, with 13 bases between. This CDR3 is built from 15 residues. Per the germline V gene, CDR1 is SGHTA and CDR2 is FQGNSA.

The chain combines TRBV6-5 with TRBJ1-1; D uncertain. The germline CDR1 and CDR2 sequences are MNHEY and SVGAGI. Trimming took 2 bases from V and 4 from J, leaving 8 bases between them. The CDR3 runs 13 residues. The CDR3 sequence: CASSYRESTEAFF. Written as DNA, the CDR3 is TGTGCCAGCAGTTACAGGGAGAGCACTGAAGCTTTCTTT.

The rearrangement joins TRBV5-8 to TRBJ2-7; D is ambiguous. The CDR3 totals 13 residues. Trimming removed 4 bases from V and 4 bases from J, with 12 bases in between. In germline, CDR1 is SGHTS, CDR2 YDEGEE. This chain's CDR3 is CASSMMGQYEQYF. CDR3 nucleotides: TGTGCCAGCAGCATGATGGGCCAGTACGAGCAGTACTTC.

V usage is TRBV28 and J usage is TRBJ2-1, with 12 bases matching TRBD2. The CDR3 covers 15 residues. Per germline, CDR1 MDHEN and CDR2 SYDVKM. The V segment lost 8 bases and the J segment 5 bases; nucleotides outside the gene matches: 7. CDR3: CASSLAGGPNNEQFF. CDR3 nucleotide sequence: TGTGCCAGCTCTCTAGCGGGAGGGCCAAACAATGAGCAGTTCTTC.

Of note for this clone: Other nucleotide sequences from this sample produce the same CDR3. As DNA, the CDR3 is TGTGCCAGCAGTTTGGGACTAGGGGCCTACGAGCAGTACTTC. It encodes CASSLGLGAYEQYF. The chain recombines TRBV27 with TRBJ2-7; 8 bases line up with TRBD2. Looked up from germline, CDR1 is MNHEY and CDR2 is SMNVEV (reference sequence). CDR3 length: 14 residues. Trimming took 3 bases from V and 2 from J; bases not matched to a gene: 3.

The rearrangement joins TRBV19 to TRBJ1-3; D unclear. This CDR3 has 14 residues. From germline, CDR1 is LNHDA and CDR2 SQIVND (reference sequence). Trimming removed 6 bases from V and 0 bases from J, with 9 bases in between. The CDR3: CASRLLSSGNTIYF. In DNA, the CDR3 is TGTGCCAGTAGGCTACTGAGCTCTGGAAACACCATATATTTT.

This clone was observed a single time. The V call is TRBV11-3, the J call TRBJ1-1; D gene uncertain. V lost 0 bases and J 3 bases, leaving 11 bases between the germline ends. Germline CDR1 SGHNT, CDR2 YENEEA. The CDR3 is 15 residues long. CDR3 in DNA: TGTGCCAGCAGCTTAGACGGTACGAGGGACACTGAAGCTTTCTTT. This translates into CASSLDGTRDTEAFF.